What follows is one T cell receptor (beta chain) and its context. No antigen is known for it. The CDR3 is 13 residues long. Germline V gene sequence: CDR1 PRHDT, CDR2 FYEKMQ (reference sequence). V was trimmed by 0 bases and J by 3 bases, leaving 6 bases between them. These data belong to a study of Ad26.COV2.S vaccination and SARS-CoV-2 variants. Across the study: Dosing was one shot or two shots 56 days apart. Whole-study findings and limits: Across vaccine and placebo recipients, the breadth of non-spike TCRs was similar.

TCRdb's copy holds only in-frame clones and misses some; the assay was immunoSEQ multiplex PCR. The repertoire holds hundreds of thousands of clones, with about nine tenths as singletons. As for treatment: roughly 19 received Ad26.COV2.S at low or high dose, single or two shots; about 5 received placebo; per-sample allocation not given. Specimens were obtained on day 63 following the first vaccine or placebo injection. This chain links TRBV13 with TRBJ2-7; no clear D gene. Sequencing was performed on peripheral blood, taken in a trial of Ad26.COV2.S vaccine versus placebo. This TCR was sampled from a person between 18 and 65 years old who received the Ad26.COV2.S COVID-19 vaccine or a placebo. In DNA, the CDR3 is TGTGCCAGCAGCTTAGGTCATGGCTACGAGCAGTACTTC. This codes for CASSLGHGYEQYF.